This T cell receptor (beta chain) is drawn from a study of T cells in Graves' hyperthyroidism and ophthalmopathy. Study findings and constraints: Peripheral blood also featured most of the thyroid clonotypes expanded above 0.001. Onset of ophthalmopathy came a median 6.5 months after the model predicted it.

Exclusion criteria comprised uncontrolled infection, other autoimmune disease, pregnancy or lactation. The authors obtained PBMCs from around 11 ml of fresh peripheral blood. This clonotype was seen many times. The antigen is not known. The CDR3 totals 14 residues. From germline, CDR1 is ENHRY and CDR2 SYGVKD. With 4 bases removed from V and 6 bases from J, the gap between germline ends came to 15 bases. TCR beta CDR3 regions were amplified from RNA. TCR CDR3 regions were first amplified by RT-PCR with HTBI primers. TCRdb re-derived calls from the multiplex PCR reads in MiXCR, one entry per CDR3 protein. The table shows about 610,000 distinct CDR3 sequences, with roughly 15% occurring only once.

The V gene is TRBV10-3, the J gene TRBJ1-2, with unresolved D. The sample was blood. The receptor comes from a woman aged 40 to 50 with Graves' ophthalmopathy. CDR3 protein: CAISGIGERDGYTF. The DNA for the CDR3 is TGTGCCATCAGTGGTATCGGGGAACGGGATGGCTACACCTTC.